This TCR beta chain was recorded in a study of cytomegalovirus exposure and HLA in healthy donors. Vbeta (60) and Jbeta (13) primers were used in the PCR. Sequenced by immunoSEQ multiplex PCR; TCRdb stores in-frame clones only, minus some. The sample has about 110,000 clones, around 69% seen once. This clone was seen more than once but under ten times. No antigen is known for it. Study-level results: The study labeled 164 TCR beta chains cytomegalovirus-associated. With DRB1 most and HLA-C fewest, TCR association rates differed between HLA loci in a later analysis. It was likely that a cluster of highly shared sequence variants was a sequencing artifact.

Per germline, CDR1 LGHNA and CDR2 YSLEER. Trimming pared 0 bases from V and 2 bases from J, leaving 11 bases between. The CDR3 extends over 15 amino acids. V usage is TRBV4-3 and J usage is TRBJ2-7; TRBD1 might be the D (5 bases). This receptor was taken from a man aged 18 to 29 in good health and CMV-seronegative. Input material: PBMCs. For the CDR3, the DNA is TGCGCCAGCAGCCAAGATCCAGACAGCGCCTACGAGCAGTACTTC. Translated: CASSQDPDSAYEQYF.